The 11 T cell receptor beta chains given below trace back to one sample, sequenced in a study of T-cell memory formation after mild COVID-19. TCRdb processed the 5' RACE reads anew with MiXCR; each CDR3 protein has one entry. Among under 600,000 distinct CDR3 sequences listed, roughly a fifth were seen once. Sample: PBMCs or a T cell subset sorted from them (not recorded which). All receptors derive from an adult woman who had mild COVID-19 (a few samples of this study predate the infection). Cell type and time point are not known.

This clonotype turned up a few times. This sequence joins TRBV6-5 and TRBJ2-5; perhaps TRBD2 as D (6 bases). This CDR3 has 16 residues. Germline V gives CDR1 MNHEY, CDR2 SVGAGI. V lost 2 bases and J 5 bases, leaving 18 bases between the germline ends. The CDR3 region is CASSYGGSPFPETQYF. The CDR3 region has the DNA TGTGCCAGCAGTTACGGAGGGTCTCCTTTTCCGGAGACCCAGTACTTC.

This clonotype has a handful of counts. This chain links TRBV20-1 with TRBJ1-1, with D unresolved. The germline CDR1 and CDR2 sequences are DFQATT and SNEGSKA (reference sequence). V was clipped by 0 bases and J by 0 bases, with 11 bases between them. The CDR3 has 15 amino acids. CDR3 sequence: CSARDRMGMNTEAFF. The CDR3 DNA follows: TGCAGTGCTAGAGATCGGATGGGGATGAACACTGAAGCTTTCTTT.

The CDR3 reads CASKTHAGRSDYEQYF. DNA for the CDR3: TGTGCCAGCAAAACCCACGCCGGGAGATCCGACTACGAGCAGTACTTC. The rearrangement links TRBV27 to TRBJ2-7, with D possibly matching TRBD2 (6 bases). V lost 7 bases to trimming and J lost 3 bases, with 22 bases between them. The CDR3 has 16 amino acids. Per germline, CDR1 MNHEY and CDR2 SMNVEV (reference sequence).

This clonotype was detected ten times or more. The V call is TRBV12-3 or TRBV12-4, the J call TRBJ1-2; 12 nucleotides align to TRBD1. V dropped 6 bases and J dropped 4; count of bases not matched to a gene: 12. The CDR3 extends over 17 amino acids. The CDR3 spells CASSRPGQGANSYGYTF. Written as DNA, the CDR3 is TGTGCCAGCAGCCGACCGGGACAGGGGGCTAATTCCTATGGCTACACCTTC.

V usage is TRBV7-8 and J usage is TRBJ1-1; 10 positions agree with TRBD1. The germline V gene has CDR1 SGHVS and CDR2 FQNEAQ. The CDR3 is 16 residues long. With V trimmed by 5 bases and J by 4 bases, 10 bases remained unmatched. The DNA of the CDR3 is TGTGCCAGCAGCCCCAAGACAGGGGGCGGGGGCACTGAAGCTTTCTTT. This translates into CASSPKTGGGGTEAFF.

This clonotype was seen a handful of times. This chain joins TRBV29-1 and TRBJ2-7, with TRBD1 identical over 7 bases. V shed 4 bases and J 0 bases; nucleotides not matched to a gene: 3. The CDR3 length is 13 residues. Germline CDR1 SQVTM, CDR2 ANQGSEA. The CDR3 loop is CSVVGTASYEQYF. CDR3 DNA sequence: TGCAGCGTTGTAGGGACAGCCTCCTACGAGCAGTACTTC.

The chain employs TRBV28 and TRBJ2-7; the match to TRBD2 covers 12 bases. Germline CDR1 MDHEN, CDR2 SYDVKM. This CDR3 comprises 12 residues. V trimming: 10 bases; J trimming: 6 bases; junction bases outside the gene matches: 4. This CDR3 is CATKLAGGEQYF. The CDR3 nucleotides are TGTGCCACCAAACTAGCGGGAGGCGAGCAGTACTTC.

This clonotype has just a few counts. The gene calls are TRBV28 and TRBJ2-3; 11 nucleotides agree with TRBD1. Germline V CDR1 and CDR2: MDHEN, SYDVKM. The CDR3 is 14 residues long. After removal of 5 bases from V and 5 bases from J, the junction contained 3 bases not matched to a gene. The CDR3 loop is CASSLGQGGDTQYF. The CDR3 nucleotides read TGTGCCAGCAGTCTGGGACAGGGGGGAGATACGCAGTATTTT.

The V gene is TRBV10-3, the J gene TRBJ2-3; D is ambiguous. Germline V gene lookup returns CDR1 ENHRY and CDR2 SYGVKD. CDR3 length equals 11 residues. V was pared by 5 bases and J by 6 bases, with 6 bases between. The CDR3 region has the DNA TGTGCCATCAGTTCTACGGATACGCAGTATTTT. This translates into CAISSTDTQYF.

This clonotype was observed a handful of times. This chain connects TRBV4-1 to TRBJ2-2; 11 bases are a match to TRBD2. The CDR3 contains 17 residues. CDR1 is MGHRA and CDR2 is YSYEKL in the germline V gene. The trim removed 0 bases at V and 7 bases at J, leaving 7 bases unmatched. As DNA, the CDR3 is TGCGCCAGCAGCCAAGAAGATAGCGGGGGGGCCAACGGGGAGCTGTTTTTT. The encoded protein is CASSQEDSGGANGELFF.

The chain joins TRBV5-5 to TRBJ2-3; D tentatively reads TRBD1 or TRBD2 (5 bases each). Germline CDR1 and CDR2: SGHKS and YYEKEE (reference sequence). V shed 3 bases and J shed 2 bases, with 13 bases lying between them. This CDR3 comprises 15 residues. CDR3 sequence reads: CASSWDPHPTDTQYF. The CDR3 nucleotides are TGTGCCAGCAGCTGGGACCCCCACCCCACAGATACGCAGTATTTT. The full variable domain, with the rest looked up from reference TRBV5-5 and TRBJ2-3, is DAGVTQSPTHLIKTRGQQVTLRCSPISGHKSVSWYQQVLGQGPQFIFQYYEKEERGRGNFPDRFSARQFPNYSSELNVNALLLGDSALYLCASSWDPHPTDTQYFGPGTRLTVL.